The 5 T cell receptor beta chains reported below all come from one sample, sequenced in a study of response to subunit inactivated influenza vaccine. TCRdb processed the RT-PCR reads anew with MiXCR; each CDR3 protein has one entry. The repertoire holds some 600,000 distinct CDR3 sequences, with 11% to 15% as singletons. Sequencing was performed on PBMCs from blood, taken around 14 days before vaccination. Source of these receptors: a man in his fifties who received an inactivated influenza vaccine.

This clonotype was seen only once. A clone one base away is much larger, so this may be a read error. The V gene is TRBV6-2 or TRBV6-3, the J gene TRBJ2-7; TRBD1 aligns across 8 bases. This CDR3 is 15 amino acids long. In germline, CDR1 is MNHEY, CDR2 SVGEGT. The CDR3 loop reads CASSRTLTGVYELYF. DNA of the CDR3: TGTGCCAGCAGCCGCACCTTGACAGGGGTGTACGAGCTGTACTTC.

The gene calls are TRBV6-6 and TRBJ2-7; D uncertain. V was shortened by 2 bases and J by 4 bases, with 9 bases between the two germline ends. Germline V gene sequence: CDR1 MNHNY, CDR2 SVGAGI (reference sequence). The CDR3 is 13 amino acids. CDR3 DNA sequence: TGTGCCAGCAGTTACGCCAATTTGTACGAGCAGTACTTC. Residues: CASSYANLYEQYF.

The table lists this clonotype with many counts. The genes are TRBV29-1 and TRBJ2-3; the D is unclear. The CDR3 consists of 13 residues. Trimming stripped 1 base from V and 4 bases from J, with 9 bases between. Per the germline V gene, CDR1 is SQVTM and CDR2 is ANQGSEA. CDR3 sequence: CSVEVRVADTQYF. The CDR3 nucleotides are TGCAGCGTTGAAGTAAGGGTGGCAGATACGCAGTATTTT.

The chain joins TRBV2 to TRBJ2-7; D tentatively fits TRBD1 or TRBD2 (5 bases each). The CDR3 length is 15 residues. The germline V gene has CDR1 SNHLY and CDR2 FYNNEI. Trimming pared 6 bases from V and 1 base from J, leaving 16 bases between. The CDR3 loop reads CASSDPYGGSYEQYF. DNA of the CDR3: TGTGCCAGCAGCGACCCCTATGGGGGTTCCTACGAGCAGTACTTC.

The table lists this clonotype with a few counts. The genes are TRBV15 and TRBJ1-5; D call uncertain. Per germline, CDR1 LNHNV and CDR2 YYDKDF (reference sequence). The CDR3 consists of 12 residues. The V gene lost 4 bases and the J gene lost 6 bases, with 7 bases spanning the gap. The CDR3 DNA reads TGTGCCACCAGCACCATAAGTCAGCCCCAGCATTTT. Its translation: CATSTISQPQHF.